This T cell receptor beta chain was identified in a study of shared clonotypes between healthy human individuals. Remarks on this clone: Its antigen is not identified. At one boundary the junction diverges from the germline segment, which might be a read error.

CDR1 SGHTA and CDR2 FQGNSA come from the germline V gene. The CDR3 is made up of 14 amino acids. The protocol was immunoSEQ multiplex PCR, while the TCRdb copy is restricted to in-frame clones and leaves out a portion. The profile shows roughly 1,600,000 clones, 98% to 99% of them singletons. Broader study findings: The study generally estimated greater richness for naive than memory subsets.

This rearrangement joins TRBV7-2 to TRBJ2-3; 9 bases agree with TRBD2. The sample consisted of naive CD4+ T cells sorted from blood. Subset meaning: CD45RA+ positively selected. The TCR comes from a man aged 25 to 40 in good health. CDR3 nucleotides: TGTGCCAGCAGGTTAGCGGGAGATGCAGATACGCAGTATTTT. Amino acids: CASRLAGDADTQYF.